These 22 T cell receptor beta chains were all obtained from the same sample, sequenced in a study of preoperative IRX-2 immunotherapy in early breast cancer. TCRdb keeps only in-frame clones here, not all; method: immunoSEQ multiplex PCR. This sample has roughly 30,000 clones; approximately 83% occur once, and the top ten carry about 3.2%. Indicated treatment: preoperative locoregional IRX-2 cytokine immunotherapy. The sample here was taken from a patient treated with IRX-2 immunotherapy. All receptors derive from a human donor with breast cancer.

The CDR3, as DNA: TGTGCCAGCAGTTACTCGATCGGCGGGGGAACCCAAGAGACCCAGTACTTC. Its translation: CASSYSIGGGTQETQYF. The V and J genes are TRBV6-8 and TRBJ2-5; 7 bases are a match to TRBD2. CDR1 is MNHGY and CDR2 is SAAAGT in the germline V gene. V trimming: 0 bases; J trimming: 1 base; junction bases outside the gene matches: 8. This CDR3 spans 17 amino acids.

The chain uses TRBV7-6 and TRBJ2-3; D is ambiguous. Germline loops: CDR1 SGHVS, CDR2 FNYEAQ. CDR3 length: 14 amino acids. The V end was cut by 5 bases, the J end by 4 bases, with 13 bases between. CDR3 sequence reads: CASSLTPTSDTQYF. CDR3 DNA sequence: TGTGCCAGCAGCCTAACGCCTACATCAGATACGCAGTATTTT. Together with reference TRBV7-6 and TRBJ2-3, the CDR3 gives the full variable domain: GAGVSQSPRYKVTKRGQDVALRCDPISGHVSLYWYRQALGQGPEFLTYFNYEAQQDKSGLPNDRFSAERPEGSISTLTIQRTEQRDSAMYRCASSLTPTSDTQYFGPGTRLTVL.

In the case of this clone: A junction boundary mismatches the germline segment, possibly from a read error. The chain employs TRBV28 and TRBJ2-7, with 11 positions matching TRBD2. In germline, CDR1 is MDHEN, CDR2 SYDVKM. The CDR3 extends over 18 amino acids. CDR3 sequence reads: CASSIPLRLAGTSYEQYF. The DNA of the CDR3 is TGTGCCAGCAGTATCCCCCTCAGACTAGCGGGAACTTCCTATGAGCAGTACTTC. The whole variable domain, remainder taken from reference TRBV28 and TRBJ2-7, is DVKVTQSSRYLVKRTGEKVFLECVQDMDHENMFWYRQDPGLGLRLIYFSYDVKMKEKGDIPEGYSVSREKKERFSLILESASTNQTSMYLCASSIPLRLAGTSYEQYFGPGTRLTVT.

This chain joins TRBV18 and TRBJ2-5; D possibly corresponds to TRBD1 (5 bases). The CDR3 contains 14 residues. Trimming cost V 3 bases and J 4 bases, with 12 bases left between them. The germline V gene has CDR1 KGHSH and CDR2 LQKENI. The CDR3 nucleotides are TGTGCCAGCTCACCCCCCGACAGTCCAGAGACCCAGTACTTC. It specifies CASSPPDSPETQYF.

The rearrangement links TRBV11-3 to TRBJ1-5; TRBD1 might be the D (5 bases). Trimming cost V 1 base and J 5 bases, with 12 bases left between them. CDR1 is SGHNT and CDR2 is YENEEA in the germline V gene. The CDR3 consists of 15 residues. CDR3 in amino acids: CASSLGSGDYQPQHF. CDR3 nucleotide sequence: TGTGCCAGCAGCTTAGGTTCGGGGGACTATCAGCCCCAGCATTTT.

In its sample, this clone was seen once. V usage is TRBV19 and J usage is TRBJ1-5, with 10 bases aligning to TRBD1. CDR3 size: 15 residues. Germline CDR1 is LNHDA and CDR2 is SQIVND (reference sequence). The V segment lost 4 bases and the J segment 7 bases; nucleotides outside the gene matches: 7. The CDR3 sequence: CASSKGGQGRQPQHF. The CDR3 region has the DNA TGTGCCAGTAGTAAGGGGGGACAGGGGAGGCAGCCCCAGCATTTT.

CDR3 DNA: TGTGCCAGCAGTGATGGGGAAAACACAGATACGCAGTATTTT. It encodes CASSDGENTDTQYF. This sequence joins TRBV2 and TRBJ2-3; D is ambiguous. V was trimmed by 3 bases and J by 2 bases, leaving 9 bases between them. The CDR3 runs 14 residues. The germline V gene encodes CDR1 SNHLY and CDR2 FYNNEI. Together with reference TRBV2 and TRBJ2-3, the CDR3 gives the full variable domain: EPEVTQTPSHQVTQMGQEVILRCVPISNHLYFYWYRQILGQKVEFLVSFYNNEISEKSEIFDDQFSVERPDGSNFTLKIRSTKLEDSAMYFCASSDGENTDTQYFGPGTRLTVL.

This chain joins TRBV28 and TRBJ1-3, with a possible D match to TRBD1 (5 bases). V was clipped by 10 bases and J by 2 bases, with 15 bases between them. Germline-derived CDR1 and CDR2 are MDHEN and SYDVKM. CDR3 length equals 14 residues. The DNA of the CDR3 is TGTGCCACCCGAGCGGGGGGGGCTGGAAACACCATATATTTT. It encodes CATRAGGAGNTIYF.

V and J are TRBV15 and TRBJ1-4, with 9 bases identical to TRBD1. The CDR3 length is 16 residues. V shed 3 bases, J shed 5 bases, and the junction held 7 bases outside the gene matches. CDR1 is LNHNV and CDR2 is YYDKDF in the germline V gene (reference sequence). CDR3 in amino acids: CATSSYRGPTNEKLFF. The DNA of the CDR3 is TGTGCCACCAGCAGCTACAGGGGGCCCACCAATGAAAAACTGTTTTTT.

The V and J genes are TRBV28 and TRBJ2-5; the D call may be TRBD1 or TRBD2 (6 bases each). Germline V gene lookup returns CDR1 MDHEN and CDR2 SYDVKM. V was trimmed by 5 bases and J by 5 bases, leaving 15 bases between them. This CDR3 region has 14 residues. CDR3 residues: CASSRGRRGETQYF. For the CDR3, the DNA is TGTGCCAGCAGTCGGGGGCGGCGAGGCGAGACCCAGTACTTC.

This clone was observed once. The chain combines TRBV6-7 with TRBJ1-5, with no clear D. TRBV6-7 is given ORF status, its function remaining uncertain. The CDR3 contains 11 residues. Trimming cost V 6 bases and J 4 bases, with 4 bases left between them. CDR3 nucleotides: TGTGCCAGCAGGAATAATCAGCCCCAGCATTTT. As protein: CASRNNQPQHF.

The V gene is TRBV30, the J gene TRBJ1-4; D call uncertain. Trimming left V 0 bases short and J 8 bases short, with 16 bases between. The CDR3 covers 15 residues. Germline CDR1 reads GTSNPN; CDR2 reads SVGIG (reference sequence). In nucleotides, the CDR3 is TGTGCCTGGAGTGTACGACCACATACCGGGGAAAAACTGTTTTTT. As protein: CAWSVRPHTGEKLFF.

The chain links TRBV6-8 to TRBJ2-1, with no clear D. Germline V gives CDR1 MNHGY, CDR2 SAAAGT. The CDR3 is 14 residues long. V dropped 2 bases and J dropped 4 bases, with 9 bases sitting between them. This CDR3 reads CASSYGPFYNEQFF. In DNA form, the CDR3 reads TGTGCCAGCAGTTACGGCCCATTTTACAATGAGCAGTTCTTC.

V usage is TRBV29-1 and J usage is TRBJ1-2; D is uncertain. The CDR3 sequence is 12 residues long. The germline V gene encodes CDR1 SQVTM and CDR2 ANQGSEA. V lost 7 bases and J 2 bases, leaving 11 bases between the germline ends. CDR3 coding DNA: TGCAGCGCCCACGACGGAAACTATGGCTACACCTTC. It codes for CSAHDGNYGYTF.

This clone was counted a single time. The CDR3 DNA is TGTGCCAGCAGCGATCCTAGCGGGAGAGACAATGAGCAGTTCTTC. Protein sequence: CASSDPSGRDNEQFF. The chain uses TRBV7-1 and TRBJ2-1; 10 bases agree with TRBD2. TRBV7-1 is classed as an ORF, of uncertain function. The V and J ends lost 5 bases and 5 bases, in that order; junction bases with no gene match: 6. This CDR3 has 15 residues.

V usage is TRBV7-7 and J usage is TRBJ2-1; TRBD1 matches at 9 bases. The germline V gene encodes CDR1 SSHAT and CDR2 FNYEAQ (reference sequence). The CDR3 is made up of 14 amino acids. The junction had 3 bases not matched to a gene; V was cut back by 5 bases and J by 4 bases. This chain's CDR3 is CASSLDRGYNEQFF. In DNA, the CDR3 is TGTGCCAGCAGCCTGGACAGGGGATACAATGAGCAGTTCTTC.

The chain is built from TRBV30 and TRBJ2-3; D unclear. Germline V gives CDR1 GTSNPN, CDR2 SVGIG (reference sequence). Trimming took 7 bases from V and 3 from J, leaving 8 bases between them. This CDR3 is 11 amino acids long. The CDR3 DNA sequence: TGTGCCTCCTCAGTAACAGATACGCAGTATTTT. Translated, it gives CASSVTDTQYF.

V and J are TRBV19 and TRBJ1-2; 8 positions match TRBD1. The CDR3 extends over 14 amino acids. The V gene's germline CDR1 is LNHDA and CDR2 SQIVND (reference sequence). The V and J ends lost 3 bases and 7 bases, in that order; junction bases with no gene match: 7. This chain's CDR3 is CASSISTGAGGYTF. Here the CDR3 DNA reads TGTGCCAGTAGTATTTCGACAGGGGCTGGTGGCTACACCTTC.

V gene TRBV6-8 combines with J gene TRBJ2-7, with D possibly matching TRBD1 (6 bases). The V end was cut by 1 base, the J end by 3 bases, with 19 bases between. This CDR3 spans 17 amino acids. CDR1 is MNHGY, CDR2 SAAAGT, per germline. The CDR3 loop is CASSYFLVQDRIYEQYF. The DNA for the CDR3 is TGTGCCAGCAGTTACTTCTTAGTGCAGGACAGAATCTACGAGCAGTACTTC.

This clone appeared once. V and J are TRBV6-8 and TRBJ2-6; D remains ambiguous. Germline CDR1 and CDR2: MNHGY and SAAAGT. The CDR3 consists of 16 residues. V was shortened by 8 bases and J by 0 bases, with 14 bases between the two germline ends. This chain's CDR3 is CASGKGSVSGANVLTF. CDR3 nucleotides: TGTGCCAGCGGGAAGGGAAGCGTCTCTGGGGCCAACGTCCTGACTTTC.

The CDR3 loop reads CASSAASGGYLYEQYF. For the CDR3, the DNA is TGTGCCAGCAGCGCTGCTAGCGGGGGATACCTCTACGAGCAGTACTTC. This sequence joins TRBV7-5 and TRBJ2-7; no DNA check was done on the table's D call, TRBD2. TRBV7-5 is reported as a pseudogene. CDR3 size: 16 residues.

This rearrangement joins TRBV12-5 to TRBJ2-3; 13 bases are a match to TRBD2. Germline lookup yields CDR1 LGHNT and CDR2 FRNRAP. Trimming cost V 6 bases and J 3 bases; bases outside gene matches: 3. This CDR3 comprises 15 residues. The DNA for the CDR3 is TGTGCTAGTGGACTAGCGGGGGGGCCGACAGATACGCAGTATTTT. Translating it yields CASGLAGGPTDTQYF.